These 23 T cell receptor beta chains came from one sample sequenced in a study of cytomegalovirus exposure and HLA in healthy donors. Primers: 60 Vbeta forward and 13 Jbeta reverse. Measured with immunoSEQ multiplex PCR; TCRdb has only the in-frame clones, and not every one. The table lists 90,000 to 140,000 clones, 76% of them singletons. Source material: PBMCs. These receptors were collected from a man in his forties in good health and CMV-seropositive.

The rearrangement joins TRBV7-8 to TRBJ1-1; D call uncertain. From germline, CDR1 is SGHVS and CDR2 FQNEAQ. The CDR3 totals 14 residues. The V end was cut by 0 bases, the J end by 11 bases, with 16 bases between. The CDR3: CASSLAGASPCAFF. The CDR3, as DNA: TGTGCCAGCAGCTTAGCAGGAGCCTCGCCCTGTGCTTTCTTT.

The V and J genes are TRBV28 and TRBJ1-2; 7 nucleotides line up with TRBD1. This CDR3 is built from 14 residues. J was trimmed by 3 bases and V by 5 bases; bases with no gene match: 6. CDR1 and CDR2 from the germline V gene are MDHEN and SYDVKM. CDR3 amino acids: CASSLIGQDYGYTF. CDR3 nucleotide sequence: TGTGCCAGCAGTCTTATCGGACAGGACTATGGCTACACCTTC.

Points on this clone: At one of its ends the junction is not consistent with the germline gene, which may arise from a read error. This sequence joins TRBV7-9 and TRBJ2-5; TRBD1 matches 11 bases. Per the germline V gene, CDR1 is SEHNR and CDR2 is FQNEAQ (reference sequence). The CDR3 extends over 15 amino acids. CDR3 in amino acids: CSSSQGQGAEEAQYF. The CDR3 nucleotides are TGTTCCAGCAGCCAAGGACAGGGGGCTGAAGAGGCCCAGTACTTC.

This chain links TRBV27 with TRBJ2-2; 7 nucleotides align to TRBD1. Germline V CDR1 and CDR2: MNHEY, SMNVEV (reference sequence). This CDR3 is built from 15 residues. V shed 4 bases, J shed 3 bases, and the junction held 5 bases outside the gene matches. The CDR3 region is CASSSWDSYTGELFF. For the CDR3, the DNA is TGTGCCAGCAGTTCTTGGGACAGTTACACCGGGGAGCTGTTTTTT.

In nucleotides, the CDR3 is TGTGCCAGCAGTGGGGACAGCGGGGGGACTGAAGCTTTCTTT. This sequence encodes CASSGDSGGTEAFF. V gene TRBV2 combines with J gene TRBJ1-1; 7 nucleotides match TRBD1. CDR3 length: 14 amino acids. Trimming took 4 bases from V and 5 from J; bases not matched to a gene: 7. CDR1 is SNHLY and CDR2 is FYNNEI in the germline V gene.

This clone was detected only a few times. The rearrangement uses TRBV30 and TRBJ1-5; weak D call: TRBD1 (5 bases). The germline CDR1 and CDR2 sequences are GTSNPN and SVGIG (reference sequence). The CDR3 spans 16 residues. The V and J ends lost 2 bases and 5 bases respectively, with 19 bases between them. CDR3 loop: CAWSPLGQGWDQPQHF. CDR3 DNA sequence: TGTGCCTGGAGTCCCCTGGGGCAGGGTTGGGATCAGCCCCAGCATTTT.

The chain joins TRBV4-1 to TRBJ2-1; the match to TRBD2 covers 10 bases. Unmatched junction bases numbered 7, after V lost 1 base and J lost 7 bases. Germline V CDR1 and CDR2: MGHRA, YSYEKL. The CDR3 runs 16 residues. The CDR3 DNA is TGCGCCAGCAGCCAAGGTAGGAGCGGGAGGGCGAATGAGCAGTTCTTC. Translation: CASSQGRSGRANEQFF.

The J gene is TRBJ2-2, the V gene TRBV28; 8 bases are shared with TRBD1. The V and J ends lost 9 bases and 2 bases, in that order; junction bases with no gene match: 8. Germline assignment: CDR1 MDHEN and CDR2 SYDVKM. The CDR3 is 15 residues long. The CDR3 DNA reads TGTGCCAGTCGACGACAGGGGCCCAACACCGGGGAGCTGTTTTTT. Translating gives CASRRQGPNTGELFF.

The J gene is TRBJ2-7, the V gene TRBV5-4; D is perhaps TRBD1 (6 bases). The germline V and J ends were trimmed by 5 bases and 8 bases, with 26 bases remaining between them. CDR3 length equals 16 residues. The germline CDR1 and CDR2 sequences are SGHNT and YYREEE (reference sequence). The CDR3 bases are TGTGCCAGCAGTTATACAACCGGGATCAGGGGCTTGAAGCAGTACTTC. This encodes CASSYTTGIRGLKQYF.

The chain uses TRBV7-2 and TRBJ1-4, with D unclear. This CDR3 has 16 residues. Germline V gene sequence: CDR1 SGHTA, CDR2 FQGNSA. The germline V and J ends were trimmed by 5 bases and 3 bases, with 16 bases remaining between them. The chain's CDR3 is CASSLGGSRANEKLFF. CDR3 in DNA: TGTGCCAGCAGCCTAGGCGGGTCGCGAGCTAATGAAAAACTGTTTTTT.

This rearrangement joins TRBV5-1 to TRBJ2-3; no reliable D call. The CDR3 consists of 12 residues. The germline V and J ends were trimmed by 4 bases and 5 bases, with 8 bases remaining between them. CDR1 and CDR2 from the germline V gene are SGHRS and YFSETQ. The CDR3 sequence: CASSPRQDTQYF. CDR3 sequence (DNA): TGCGCCAGCAGCCCCAGACAAGATACGCAGTATTTT. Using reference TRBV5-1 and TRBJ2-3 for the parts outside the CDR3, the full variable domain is KAGVTQTPRYLIKTRGQQVTLSCSPISGHRSVSWYQQTPGQGLQFLFEYFSETQRNKGNFPGRFSGRQFSNSRSEMNVSTLELGDSALYLCASSPRQDTQYFGPGTRLTVL.

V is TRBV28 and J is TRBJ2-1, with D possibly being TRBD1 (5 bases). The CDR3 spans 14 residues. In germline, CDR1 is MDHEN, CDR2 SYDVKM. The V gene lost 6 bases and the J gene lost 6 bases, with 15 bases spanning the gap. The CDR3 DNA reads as TGTGCCAGCAGACGCAGGGCTTTCAGCAATGAGCAGTTCTTC. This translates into CASRRRAFSNEQFF. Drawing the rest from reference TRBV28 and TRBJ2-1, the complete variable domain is DVKVTQSSRYLVKRTGEKVFLECVQDMDHENMFWYRQDPGLGLRLIYFSYDVKMKEKGDIPEGYSVSREKKERFSLILESASTNQTSMYLCASRRRAFSNEQFFGPGTRLTVL.

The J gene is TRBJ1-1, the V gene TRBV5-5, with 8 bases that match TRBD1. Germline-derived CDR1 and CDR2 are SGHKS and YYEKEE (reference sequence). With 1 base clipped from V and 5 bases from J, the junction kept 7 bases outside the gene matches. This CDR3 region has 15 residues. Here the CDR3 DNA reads TGTGCCAGCAGCTTGAAGTTCAGGGGGCGAACTGAAGCTTTCTTT. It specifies CASSLKFRGRTEAFF.

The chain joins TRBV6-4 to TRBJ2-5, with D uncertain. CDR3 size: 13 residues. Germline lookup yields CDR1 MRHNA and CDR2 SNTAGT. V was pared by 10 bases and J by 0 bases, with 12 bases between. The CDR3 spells CATQQAYQETQYF. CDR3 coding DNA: TGTGCCACCCAGCAGGCTTACCAAGAGACCCAGTACTTC.

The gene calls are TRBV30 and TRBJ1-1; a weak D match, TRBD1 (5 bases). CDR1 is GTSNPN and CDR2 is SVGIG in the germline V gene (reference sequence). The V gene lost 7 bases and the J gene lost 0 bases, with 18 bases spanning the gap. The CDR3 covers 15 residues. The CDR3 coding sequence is TGTGCCTTTAACCGGGGGTCCGTAATGAACACTGAAGCTTTCTTT. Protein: CAFNRGSVMNTEAFF.

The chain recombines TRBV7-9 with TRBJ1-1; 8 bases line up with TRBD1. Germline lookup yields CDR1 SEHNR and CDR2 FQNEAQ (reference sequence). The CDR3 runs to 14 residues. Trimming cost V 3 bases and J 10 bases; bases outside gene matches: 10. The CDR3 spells CASSFPDRVRGAFF. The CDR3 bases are TGTGCCAGCAGCTTTCCGGACAGGGTGCGGGGAGCTTTCTTT.

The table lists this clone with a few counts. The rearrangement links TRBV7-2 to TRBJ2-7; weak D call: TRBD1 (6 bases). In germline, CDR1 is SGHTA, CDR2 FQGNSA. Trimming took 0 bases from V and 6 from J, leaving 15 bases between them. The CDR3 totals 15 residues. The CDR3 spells CASSLAQFRGTEQYF. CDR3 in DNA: TGTGCCAGCAGCTTAGCTCAGTTTAGGGGGACCGAGCAGTACTTC.

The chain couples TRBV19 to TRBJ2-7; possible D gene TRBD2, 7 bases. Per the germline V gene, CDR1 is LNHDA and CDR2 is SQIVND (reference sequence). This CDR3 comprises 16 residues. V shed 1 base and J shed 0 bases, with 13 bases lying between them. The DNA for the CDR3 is TGTGCCAGTAGTATAGTGGCGGGGGCCCTCTCCTACGAGCAGTACTTC. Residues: CASSIVAGALSYEQYF.

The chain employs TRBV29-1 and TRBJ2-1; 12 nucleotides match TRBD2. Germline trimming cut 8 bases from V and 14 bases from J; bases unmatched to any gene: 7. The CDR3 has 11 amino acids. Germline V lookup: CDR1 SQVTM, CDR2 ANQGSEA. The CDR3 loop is CSFLAGGPEFF. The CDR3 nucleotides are TGCAGCTTTCTAGCGGGAGGGCCGGAGTTCTTC.

The DNA of the CDR3 is TGTGCCAGCAGTTTCGGGACAGGGGGTGGGACCCAGTACTTC. Amino acid sequence: CASSFGTGGGTQYF. The gene calls are TRBV6-5 and TRBJ2-5, with 11 bases lining up with TRBD1. The J segment lost 7 bases and the V segment lost 4 bases, leaving 5 bases of the junction unmatched. The CDR3 spans 14 residues. Germline V lookup: CDR1 MNHEY, CDR2 SVGAGI.

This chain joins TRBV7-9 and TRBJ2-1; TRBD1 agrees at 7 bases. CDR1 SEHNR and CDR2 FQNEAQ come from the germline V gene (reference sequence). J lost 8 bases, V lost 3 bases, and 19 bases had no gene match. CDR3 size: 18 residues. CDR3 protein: CASSFLLLRGGLDHEQFF. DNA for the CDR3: TGTGCCAGCAGCTTTTTGCTCCTGAGAGGGGGCCTCGATCATGAGCAGTTCTTC.

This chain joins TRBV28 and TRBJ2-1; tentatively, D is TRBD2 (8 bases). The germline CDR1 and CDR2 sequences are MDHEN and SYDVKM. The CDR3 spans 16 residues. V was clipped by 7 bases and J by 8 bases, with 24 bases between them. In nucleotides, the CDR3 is TGTGCCAGCACCCTCCGGACAGGACTAGCTTCTGATGAGCAGTTCTTC. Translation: CASTLRTGLASDEQFF.

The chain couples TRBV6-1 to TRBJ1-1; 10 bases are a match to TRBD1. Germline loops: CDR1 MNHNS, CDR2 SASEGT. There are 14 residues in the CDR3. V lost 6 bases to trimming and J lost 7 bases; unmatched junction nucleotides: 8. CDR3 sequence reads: CASRATGGLGEAFF. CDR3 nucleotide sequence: TGTGCCAGCAGGGCGACAGGGGGCTTGGGTGAAGCTTTCTTT.